This TCR beta chain was identified in a study of T-cell reconstitution after alpha-beta-depleted transplantation in children. Germline V gives CDR1 SGHKS, CDR2 YYEKEE (reference sequence). Trimming took off 2 bases at V and 5 bases at J, with 8 bases between the two ends. This CDR3 contains 13 residues. This clonotype turned up a few times. This sample's TCRbeta library carried unique molecular identifier barcodes. MiXCR, applied by TCRdb to the PCR reads, yields one record per CDR3 protein. The sample lists approximately 640,000 distinct CDR3 sequences, roughly 15% seen once, with 0.8% to 1.1% in the top ten.

The rearrangement links TRBV5-5 to TRBJ2-1; D unresolved. Sequenced material: PBMCs from the stem cell graft donor, taken from the stem cell graft. This sequence was found in a human donor who donated a stem cell graft to a child with acute myeloid leukemia. This chain's CDR3 is CASSFSKNNEQFF. The CDR3 DNA sequence: TGTGCCAGCAGCTTCTCAAAGAACAATGAGCAGTTCTTC.